This TCR beta chain was obtained from a study of cytomegalovirus exposure and HLA in healthy donors. Broader study findings: The study flagged about 160 TCR beta chains as cytomegalovirus-associated.

Vbeta (60) and Jbeta (13) primers were used in the PCR. Sequencing was performed with immunoSEQ multiplex PCR; in TCRdb, only in-frame clones are kept and a portion is missing. The data show over 90,000 clones, roughly 60% seen once. On this clone itself: What it binds is not known.

The material sequenced was PBMCs. This TCR was sampled from a human donor in good health.

The CDR3 coding sequence is TGTGCCAGCAGCTACCCCGGGACAGGGGGCGTTGAGACCCAGTACTTC. This encodes CASSYPGTGGVETQYF. The chain links TRBV5-4 to TRBJ2-5; 12 nucleotides line up with TRBD1. There are 16 residues in the CDR3. Germline V gene data show CDR1 as SGHNT and CDR2 as YYREEE (reference sequence). Trimming took 3 bases from V and 5 from J; bases not matched to a gene: 8.